One sample yielded the 26 T cell receptor beta chains listed below, sequenced in a study of CD8+CD57+ T cells in acquired aplastic anemia. According to the study, genomic DNA was the template for TCR beta VDJ and CDR3 profiling. TCRdb re-called the reads through MiXCR, storing one row per CDR3 protein. The sample records approximately 150,000 distinct CDR3 sequences, 40% to 55% being singletons. It was patients with CD8+CD57+ cell expansion by flow cytometry who were chosen for sequencing. The specimen sequenced was sorted CD4+, CD8+, or CD8+CD57+ T cells (not recorded which) from PBMCs. These TCRs come from a human donor with aplastic anemia.

The DNA of the CDR3 is TGCGCCAGCAGCCGCTACGGAGGTGACACCATATATTTT. Its translation: CASSRYGGDTIYF. The chain joins TRBV4-3 to TRBJ1-3; D remains ambiguous. CDR1 is LGHNA and CDR2 is YSLEER in the germline V gene. This CDR3 spans 13 amino acids. V dropped 4 bases and J dropped 8 bases, with 12 bases sitting between them.

A remark on this clonotype: This sequence may be a read error, since a much larger clone differs from it by one base. The J gene is TRBJ2-1, the V gene TRBV2, with a possible D match to TRBD2 (5 bases). Germline CDR1 is SNHLY and CDR2 is FYNNEI. The CDR3 length is 14 residues. The CDR3 nucleotides are TGTGCCAGCAGTTTAAGTGAGGGTTGGGGTGAGCAGCTCTTC. Its protein is CASSLSEGWGEQLF.

In this sample, this clonotype turned up many times. The V gene is TRBV7-8, the J gene TRBJ1-2, with 9 nucleotides matching TRBD1. This CDR3 is 15 amino acids long. From germline, CDR1 is SGHVS and CDR2 FQNEAQ. The ends lost 2 bases at V and 6 bases at J; junction bases unmatched: 7. In DNA, the CDR3 is TGTGCCAGCAGCTTACGGTTGGGACAGGGTAATGGCTACACCTTC. Its protein is CASSLRLGQGNGYTF.

This clonotype was counted many times. The chain couples TRBV12-1 to TRBJ1-2; TRBD1 is taken as the D call from the table, unchecked against the DNA. TRBV12-1 is a pseudogene segment. CDR3 size: 15 residues. The chain's CDR3 is CASSRRDRVIYGYTF. The CDR3 DNA sequence: TGTGCCAGCAGCCGCCGGGACAGGGTGATCTATGGCTACACCTTC.

This clonotype was seen repeatedly, ten times or more. The chain has TRBV6-8 and TRBJ2-1; D is ambiguous. Germline lookup yields CDR1 MNHGY and CDR2 SAAAGT. The CDR3 runs to 10 residues. Trimming left V 10 bases short and J 7 bases short, with 8 bases between. The CDR3 region has the DNA TGTGCCACCCCGAGGAATGAGCAGTTCTTC. Protein sequence: CATPRNEQFF.

V and J are TRBV6-5 and TRBJ2-7, with D perhaps matching TRBD1 (5 bases). This CDR3 has 13 amino acids. Trimming shortened V by 2 bases and J by 1 base, and 6 bases separated the two germline ends. The V gene's germline CDR1 is MNHEY and CDR2 SVGAGI. The CDR3 spells CASSYRGSYEQYF. The CDR3 DNA is TGTGCCAGCAGTTACAGGGGTTCCTACGAGCAGTACTTC.

This clonotype showed up many times. The V call is TRBV5-1, the J call TRBJ2-1, with a tentative D call TRBD2 (5 bases). CDR1 and CDR2 (germline): SGHRS, YFSETQ. There are 16 residues in the CDR3. V lost 3 bases to trimming and J lost 7 bases, with 20 bases between them. Here the CDR3 DNA reads TGCGCCAGCAGCTACGACCCCGGGGTGGGCCAGAATGAGCAGTTCTTC. Its translation: CASSYDPGVGQNEQFF.

Ten or more counts support this clonotype. The genes are TRBV2 and TRBJ1-5; D gene uncertain. With 6 bases removed from V and 2 bases from J, the gap between germline ends came to 14 bases. Germline V gene sequence: CDR1 SNHLY, CDR2 FYNNEI. The CDR3 consists of 15 residues. CDR3 residues: CASSEREGGNQPQHF. For the CDR3, the DNA is TGTGCCAGCAGCGAACGGGAGGGAGGCAATCAGCCCCAGCATTTT.

In its sample, this clonotype was seen many times. The V gene is TRBV19, the J gene TRBJ2-7; 9 bases match TRBD2. The length of the CDR3 is 12 residues. CDR1 and CDR2 (germline): LNHDA, SQIVND (reference sequence). After removal of 11 bases from V and 5 bases from J, the junction contained 7 bases not matched to a gene. The CDR3 sequence is CAGAGGHDEQYF. CDR3 bases: TGTGCCGGAGCGGGGGGCCACGACGAGCAGTACTTC. Together with reference TRBV19 and TRBJ2-7, the CDR3 gives the full variable domain: DGGITQSPKYLFRKEGQNVTLSCEQNLNHDAMYWYRQDPGQGLRLIYYSQIVNDFQKGDIAEGYSVSREKKESFPLTVTSAQKNPTAFYLCAGAGGHDEQYFGPGTRLTVT.

The J gene is TRBJ1-1, the V gene TRBV2, with D perhaps TRBD1 (6 bases). With 8 bases removed from V and 9 bases from J, the gap between germline ends came to 10 bases. From germline, CDR1 is SNHLY and CDR2 FYNNEI. This CDR3 is 10 amino acids long. The CDR3 nucleotides read TGTGCCAGCGCAGGACAGCAAGCTTTCTTT. It specifies CASAGQQAFF.

The J gene is TRBJ2-7, the V gene TRBV2, with 14 bases lining up with TRBD2. V lost 8 bases, J lost 6 bases, and 9 bases stayed unmatched. The germline CDR1 and CDR2 sequences are SNHLY and FYNNEI. The CDR3 is 15 amino acids. In nucleotides, the CDR3 is TGTGCCAGCGGAGGAAGACTAGCGGGAGGGGGCGAGCAGTACTTC. It specifies CASGGRLAGGGEQYF. Together with reference TRBV2 and TRBJ2-7, the CDR3 gives the full variable domain: EPEVTQTPSHQVTQMGQEVILRCVPISNHLYFYWYRQILGQKVEFLVSFYNNEISEKSEIFDDQFSVERPDGSNFTLKIRSTKLEDSAMYFCASGGRLAGGGEQYFGPGTRLTVT.

This clonotype was found many times. A read error may be the cause here, since a much bigger clone is one base away. The V call is TRBV7-9, the J call TRBJ2-5; 7 bases are shared with TRBD2. V shed 8 bases, J shed 7 bases, and the junction held 7 bases outside the gene matches. Germline V CDR1 and CDR2: SEHNR, FQNEAQ (reference sequence). The CDR3 extends over 12 amino acids. The CDR3 protein is CASGDYRGTQYF. DNA of the CDR3: TGTGCCAGCGGGGACTATCGGGGGACCCAGTACTTC.

Note on this clonotype: A read error may explain this, as a much larger clone is one base away. The V and J genes are TRBV7-6 and TRBJ2-1; TRBD1 aligns across 8 bases. CDR1 and CDR2 (germline): SGHVS, FNYEAQ. The CDR3 has 13 residues. CDR3 bases: TGTGCCAGCAGCGACAGGGGTCGTGAGGGGCAGCTCTTC. Translation: CASSDRGREGQLF.

This chain links TRBV9 with TRBJ1-2; tentatively, D is TRBD1 (6 bases). In germline, CDR1 is SGDLS, CDR2 YYNGEE. V was pared by 0 bases and J by 8 bases, with 14 bases between. The CDR3 covers 14 residues. This CDR3 is CASSVATGRDGYTF. The CDR3 bases are TGTGCCAGCAGCGTAGCTACAGGGAGGGACGGCTACACCTTC.

The gene calls are TRBV24-1 and TRBJ2-1; 9 bases align to TRBD2. V trimming: 5 bases; J trimming: 5 bases; junction bases outside the gene matches: 6. The CDR3 is 15 amino acids. Germline V gene data show CDR1 as KGHDR and CDR2 as SFDVKD. CDR3 in DNA: TGTGCCACCAGTGGTAGGCGGGGGGGGAACAATGAGCAGTTCTTC. Encoded protein: CATSGRRGGNNEQFF.

On this clonotype itself: Being one base from a much bigger clone, this may be a read error. V usage is TRBV3-1 and J usage is TRBJ2-5; D is perhaps TRBD2 (6 bases). V dropped 6 bases and J dropped 2 bases, with 13 bases sitting between them. The CDR3 is 14 amino acids. Germline CDR1 reads LGHDT; CDR2 reads YNNKEL (reference sequence). CDR3 in DNA: TGTGCCAGCAGGGAGGGCGGAATACAAGAGACCCAGTACTTC. Its protein is CASREGGIQETQYF.

This clonotype was recorded at least ten times. This chain links TRBV7-2 with TRBJ2-1; 12 bases fit TRBD2. Germline assignment: CDR1 SGHTA and CDR2 FQGNSA. Trimming at V came to 0 bases and at J to 8 bases, leaving 5 bases not matched to a gene. This CDR3 comprises 16 residues. This CDR3 reads CASSLALAGGPDEQFF. CDR3 sequence (DNA): TGTGCCAGCAGCTTAGCGCTAGCGGGGGGGCCGGATGAGCAGTTCTTC.

This clonotype was observed at least ten times. This chain connects TRBV20-1 to TRBJ1-5; 9 bases line up with TRBD1. CDR1 is DFQATT and CDR2 is SNEGSKA in the germline V gene (reference sequence). V shed 0 bases, J shed 3 bases, and the junction held 3 bases outside the gene matches. The CDR3 runs 15 residues. Here the CDR3 DNA reads TGCAGTGCTAGAGAGGGACAGGGTTTCAATCAGCCCCAGCATTTT. Translated, it gives CSAREGQGFNQPQHF.

This clonotype was recorded many times. This chain uses TRBV6-4 with TRBJ1-3; the match to TRBD1 covers 10 bases. CDR3 length: 18 residues. J lost 2 bases, V lost 2 bases, and 9 bases had no gene match. Germline CDR1 MRHNA, CDR2 SNTAGT. The CDR3 sequence: CASSDHRQGAVAGNTIYF. The CDR3 nucleotides are TGTGCCAGCAGTGACCATCGACAGGGGGCTGTAGCTGGAAACACCATATATTTT.

The chain employs TRBV19 and TRBJ2-3, with D maybe TRBD1 (5 bases). CDR1 is LNHDA, CDR2 SQIVND, per germline (reference sequence). The V end lost 6 bases, the J end lost 5 bases, and 12 bases lay between the germline ends. This CDR3 spans 13 amino acids. Here the CDR3 DNA reads TGTGCCAGTAGCCTACAGGCGGTAGATACGCAGTATTTT. Translation: CASSLQAVDTQYF.

Only one count was recorded for this clonotype. Being one base from a much bigger clone, this may be a read error. The chain links TRBV5-6 to TRBJ1-5; 7 bases are a match to TRBD1. Germline loops: CDR1 SGHDT, CDR2 YYEEEE. The CDR3 contains 17 residues. In DNA, the CDR3 is TGTGCCAACAGCTTGAGTTCTGACAGGGCGGTTGGTCAGCCCCAGCATTTT. Protein sequence: CANSLSSDRAVGQPQHF.

This clonotype was seen only once. V gene TRBV25-1 combines with J gene TRBJ2-1; no definite D call. Trimming cost V 7 bases and J 6 bases, with 10 bases left between them. Germline CDR1 MGHDK, CDR2 SYGVNS. This CDR3 spans 12 amino acids. The CDR3 DNA follows: TGTGCCAGCAAAGGGTTGGTCAATGAGCAGTTCTTC. Translating gives CASKGLVNEQFF.

As concerns this clonotype: This may come from a read error, since a much larger clone is one base off. The chain is built from TRBV6-1 and TRBJ2-7; TRBD2 matches 15 bases. Germline CDR1 is MNHNS and CDR2 is SASEGT. The CDR3 is made up of 19 amino acids. The V gene end was trimmed by 3 bases and the J gene end by 5 bases; junction bases not matched to a gene: 14. The CDR3 DNA follows: TGTGCCAGCAGTGATCGCGGGACTAGCGGGGGGTCTAGTGACCACGAGCAGTACTTC. The encoded protein is CASSDRGTSGGSSDHEQYF.

In this sample, this clonotype turned up once. CDR3 in DNA: TGCGCCAGCAGCTCCCCGAGACAAGCCGAGCAGTACTTC. The encoded protein is CASSSPRQAEQYF. This rearrangement joins TRBV5-1 to TRBJ2-7; D gene unclear. V gave up 3 bases and J gave up 6 bases, with 13 bases separating them. Looked up from germline, CDR1 is SGHRS and CDR2 is YFSETQ. The CDR3 is made up of 13 amino acids.

In this sample, this clonotype turned up many times. The chain recombines TRBV2 with TRBJ1-1; D gene unclear. V lost 7 bases to trimming and J lost 6 bases, with 15 bases between them. This CDR3 is built from 13 residues. CDR1 SNHLY and CDR2 FYNNEI come from the germline V gene. The CDR3 DNA is TGTGCCAGCATCTTAGACACATACCCTGAAGCTTTCTTT. Translation gives CASILDTYPEAFF.

The CDR3 region has the DNA TGCGCCAGCAGCTTGGTAGTGGGCTCTTCCACAGATACGCAGTATTTT. It is translated as CASSLVVGSSTDTQYF. The genes are TRBV5-1 and TRBJ2-3; D gene unclear. In germline, CDR1 is SGHRS, CDR2 YFSETQ. This CDR3 is built from 16 residues. The V end lost 0 bases, the J end lost 2 bases, and 13 bases lay between the germline ends. The complete variable domain, with remaining parts taken from reference TRBV5-1 and TRBJ2-3, reads KAGVTQTPRYLIKTRGQQVTLSCSPISGHRSVSWYQQTPGQGLQFLFEYFSETQRNKGNFPGRFSGRQFSNSRSEMNVSTLELGDSALYLCASSLVVGSSTDTQYFGPGTRLTVL.